This paragraph covers one T cell receptor beta chain sequence. Its specific antigen is unknown. The record has no base qualities; no much larger clone is one base away. TCRbeta CDR3 regions were amplified from genomic DNA using the immunoSEQ Assay, a bias-controlled multiplex PCR. For the original study's pipeline: The number of nucleated cells in each sample was estimated by amplification of reference gene primers within the assay. To quantify the absolute abundance of each unique TCRbeta CDR3 rearrangement, sequence reads were collapsed and filtered. For each sample, productive Simpson clonality was calculated as the square root of Simpson's diversity index over productive rearrangements. TCRdb took over this immuneACCESS table, retaining in-frame rearrangements with V and J assigned. Such tables are incomplete; in checked studies, under half of the missing clones stem from an unresolved V gene, and the remainder is unexplained. The V and J calls and clone size are taken from that table; D and trimming were inferred from the DNA. Here the sample has approximately 100,000 clones; roughly 82% occur a single time. The ten most abundant clones make up more than 10% of the sample.

These data originate in a study of blood T cell repertoires in COVID-19 (TCRdb year 2020). Study-level background: The collaborator samples originated in the United States, Italy and Spain and spanned the acute and convalescent phases of COVID-19. The samples were drawn from the first 160 participants of the ongoing ImmuneRACE study and from over 950 subjects provided by 6 global collaborators. The repertoires were made available in a free public database intended to serve as a resource for research on the immune response to SARS-CoV-2. The material from the prospective study consisted of cDNA or gDNA derived from T cells, B-cell-depleted T cells, or PBMCs. Deeply sampled blood TCRbeta repertoires from subjects exposed to, actively infected with, or recovered from COVID-19 were included in the dataset. Where available, HLA class I and class II types were taken from metadata supplied by the sample provider and were not determined by assay-based typing. The sample metadata nearly always contained a de-identified subject ID, COVID-19 status, age in years and sex. General study outcomes and caveats: The amount of clinical and demographic metadata varied by source and participant and was provided uncurated.

The collaborating institutions used their own protocols to collect whole blood in K2EDTA tubes. For TCRbeta analysis, collaborators shipped samples as frozen whole blood, isolated PBMCs, or DNA extracted from either of those sample types. The specimen sequenced was peripheral blood. The sequence derives from a human donor in a cohort sampled during active COVID-19.

The DNA sequence is as follows: TGCGCCAGCAGCCAATACATAGACAGTTTCTATGGCTACACCTTC. Its translation reads: CASSQYIDSFYGYTF. The chain is assembled from TRBV4-3 and TRBJ1-2, with TRBD1 tentatively as D gene (5 bases match). At the junction V is shortened by 2 bases and J by 4 bases, with 14 bases in between. CDR1 and CDR2 were assigned from the germline V gene as LGHNA and YSLEER. The CDR3 has 15 amino acids, counting the end cysteine and phenylalanine. The entry retains the CDR3 DNA only, 45 bases that are in frame from base 1.